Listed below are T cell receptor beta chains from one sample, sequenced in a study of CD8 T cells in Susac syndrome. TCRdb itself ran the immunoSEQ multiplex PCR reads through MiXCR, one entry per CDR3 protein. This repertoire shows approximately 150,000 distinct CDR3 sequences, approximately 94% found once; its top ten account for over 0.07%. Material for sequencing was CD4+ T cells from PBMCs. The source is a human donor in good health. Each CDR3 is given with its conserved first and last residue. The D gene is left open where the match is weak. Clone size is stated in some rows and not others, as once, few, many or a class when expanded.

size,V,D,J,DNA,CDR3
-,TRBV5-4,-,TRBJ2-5,TGTGCCAGCAGCTTGGAGGGAGGAGAGACCCAGTACTTC,CASSLEGGETQYF
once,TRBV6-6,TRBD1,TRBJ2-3,TGTGCCAGCAGTCGGGACAGGGTCGGCACAGATACGCAGTATTTT,CASSRDRVGTDTQYF
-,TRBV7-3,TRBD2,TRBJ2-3,TGTGCCAGCAGCTTCGGGAGGGTGGATACGCAGTATTTT,CASSFGRVDTQYF
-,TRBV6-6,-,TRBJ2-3,TGTGCCAGCAGGGACATGCTCCCAAGCACAGATACGCAGTATTTT,CASRDMLPSTDTQYF
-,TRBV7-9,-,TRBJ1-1,TGTGCCAGCAGCTTAGGATCGGGGGGATCGAACACTGAAGCTTTCTTT,CASSLGSGGSNTEAFF
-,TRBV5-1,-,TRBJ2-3,TGCGCCAGCAGCTTGGCAACGCGGAGCAAGACTTACACAGATACGCAGTATTTT,CASSLATRSKTYTDTQYF
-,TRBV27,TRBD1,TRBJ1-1,TGTGCCAGCAGTACCTGGACAGGGGGCTTCACTGAAGCTTTCTTT,CASSTWTGGFTEAFF
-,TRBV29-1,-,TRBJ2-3,TGCAGCGTTGTTCCTCTAGCAGATACGCAGTATTTT,CSVVPLADTQYF
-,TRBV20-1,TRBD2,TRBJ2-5,TGCAGTGCTTCACCGGGACTAGCGGGAGGAGATGGGACCCAGTACTTC,CSASPGLAGGDGTQYF
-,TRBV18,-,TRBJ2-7,TGTGCCAGCTCACCATCCACCATTACCGTCTCCTACGAGCAGTACTTC,CASSPSTITVSYEQYF
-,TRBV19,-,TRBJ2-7,TGTGCCAGTAGTATAGGGCCGGCCTACGAGCAGTACTTC,CASSIGPAYEQYF
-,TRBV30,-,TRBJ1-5,TGTGCCTGGAGTGTGGGGGATCAGCCCCAGCATTTT,CAWSVGDQPQHF
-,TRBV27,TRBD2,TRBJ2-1,TGTGCCAGCAGTTTCGGACTAGCGGGCTACAATGAGCAGTTCTTC,CASSFGLAGYNEQFF
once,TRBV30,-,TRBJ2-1,TGTGCCTGGAGTGTACCTTTGGCGGGCAGGGGCCCCTCTAAGGAGCAGTTCTTC,CAWSVPLAGRGPSKEQFF
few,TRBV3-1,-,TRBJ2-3,TGTGCCAGCAGCCAAGGGGTCGATACGCAGTATTTT,CASSQGVDTQYF
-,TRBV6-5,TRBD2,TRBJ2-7,TGTGCCAGCAGTTCTCCTAGCGGGAGGATCTACGAGCAGTACTTC,CASSSPSGRIYEQYF
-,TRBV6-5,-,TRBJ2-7,TGTGCCAGCCCTAAGGACGAGCAGTACTTC,CASPKDEQYF
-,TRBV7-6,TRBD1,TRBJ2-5,TGTGCCAGCAGCTCCAACAGGGGTGAGACCCAGTACTTC,CASSSNRGETQYF
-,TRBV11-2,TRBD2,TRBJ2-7,TGTGCCAGCACCCCAGGCCGGACTAGCGTATCCTACGAGCAGTACTTC,CASTPGRTSVSYEQYF
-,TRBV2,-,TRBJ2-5,TGTGCCAGCAGTGAGGAGTGGACCCAGTACTTC,CASSEEWTQYF
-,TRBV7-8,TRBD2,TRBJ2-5,TGTGCCAGCAGCTCTCTAGCGGGAGGCCCCGAGGGCCAGTACTTC,CASSSLAGGPEGQYF
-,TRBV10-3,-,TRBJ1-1,TGTGCCATCAGTGGCTACACTGAAGCTTTCTTT,CAISGYTEAFF
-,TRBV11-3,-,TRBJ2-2,TGTGCCAGCAGCTTAGGCTCCCCGGGCGGGGAGCTGTTTTTT,CASSLGSPGGELFF
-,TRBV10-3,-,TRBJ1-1,TGTGCCATCAGTCCAGGGTACACTGAAGCTTTCTTT,CAISPGYTEAFF
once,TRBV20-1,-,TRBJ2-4,TGCAGTGCTGGGAAGACCAAAAACATTCAGTACTTC,CSAGKTKNIQYF
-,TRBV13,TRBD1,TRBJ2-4,TGTGCCAGCAGCTCGCCAACGACAGGGAACACTCAGTACTTC,CASSSPTTGNTQYF
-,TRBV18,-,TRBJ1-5,TGTGCCAGCTCACTGGGAGGGGCCCTTCAGCCCCAGCATTTT,CASSLGGALQPQHF
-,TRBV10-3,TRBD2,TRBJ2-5,TGTGCCGTTTCTAGCGGGAGGGCGAAAGAGACCCAGTACTTC,CAVSSGRAKETQYF
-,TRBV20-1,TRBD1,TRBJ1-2,TGCAGTGCCCATCACCGGGACAGGGATGGCTACACCTTC,CSAHHRDRDGYTF
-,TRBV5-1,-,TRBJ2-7,TGCGCCAGCAGCTTGGAGGGCCTTAGGGACGAGCAGTACTTC,CASSLEGLRDEQYF
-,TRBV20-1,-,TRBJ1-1,TGCAGTGCTAGACATGAAAACCTGGGCACTGAAGCTTTCTTT,CSARHENLGTEAFF
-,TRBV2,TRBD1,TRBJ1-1,TGTGCCAGCAGCGACCTGAGGGACAGGAACACTGAAGCTTTCTTT,CASSDLRDRNTEAFF
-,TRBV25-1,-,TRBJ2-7,TGTGCCAGCAGTGAAACCCAGCGAGCCTACGAGCAGTACTTC,CASSETQRAYEQYF
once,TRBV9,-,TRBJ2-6,TGTGCCAGCAGCGTAAGTGGGTTTCCCTCTGGGGCCAACGTCCTGACTTTC,CASSVSGFPSGANVLTF
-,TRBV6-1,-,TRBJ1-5,TGTGCCAGCAGTGACCTTAGACAGCCCCAGCATTTT,CASSDLRQPQHF
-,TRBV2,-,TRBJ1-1,TGTGCCAGCAGCATACAGCGGAACACTGAAGCTTTCTTT,CASSIQRNTEAFF
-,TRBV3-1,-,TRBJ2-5,TGTGCCAGCAGCCAAGATACCATAGGCGGCGGGTGGGAGACCCAGTACTTC,CASSQDTIGGGWETQYF
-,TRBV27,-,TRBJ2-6,TGTGCCAGCATGCGGGACTCTGGGGCCAACGTCCTGACTTTC,CASMRDSGANVLTF
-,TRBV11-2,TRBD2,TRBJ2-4,TGTGCCAGCAGCTTAGATGGTCAGACTAGCGGGAGGGCCCTAGCCAAAAACATTCAGTACTTC,CASSLDGQTSGRALAKNIQYF
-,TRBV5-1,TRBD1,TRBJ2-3,TGCGCCAGCAGCTTAACCGGGACAGGACGCACAGATACGCAGTATTTT,CASSLTGTGRTDTQYF